These 16 T cell receptor beta chains came from one sample sequenced in a study of blood T cell repertoires in COVID-19. Generated by immunoSEQ multiplex PCR, the TCRdb table keeps only in-frame clones and is missing some. This table holds some 57,000 clones, around 86% found once. The sample taken for sequencing was peripheral blood. These receptors were obtained from a woman aged 80 or over with acute or convalescent COVID-19.

The V call is TRBV30, the J call TRBJ1-1, with 7 positions matching TRBD1. The CDR3 covers 14 residues. Unmatched junction bases numbered 8, after V lost 3 bases and J lost 4 bases. The germline V gene has CDR1 GTSNPN and CDR2 SVGIG (reference sequence). CDR3 loop: CAWRVWDSRTEAFF. The CDR3 DNA reads TGTGCCTGGAGAGTTTGGGACAGCCGCACTGAAGCTTTCTTT.

The V call is TRBV19, the J call TRBJ2-4; D unclear. CDR3 length: 17 amino acids. The V gene's germline CDR1 is LNHDA and CDR2 SQIVND (reference sequence). V shed 6 bases and J shed 0 bases, with 18 bases lying between them. The CDR3 DNA sequence: TGTGCCAGTAGATTCTTGGATCCGACTCTAGCCAAAAACATTCAGTACTTC. It codes for CASRFLDPTLAKNIQYF.

The rearrangement uses TRBV12-5 and TRBJ1-1; D is unresolved. Germline CDR1 LGHNT, CDR2 FRNRAP. The CDR3 contains 15 residues. With 5 bases removed from V and 4 bases from J, the gap between germline ends came to 17 bases. The CDR3 sequence: CASGAHLVRATEAFF. CDR3 coding DNA: TGTGCTAGTGGTGCCCACTTAGTCCGAGCCACTGAAGCTTTCTTT.

The chain links TRBV4-1 to TRBJ2-1; maybe TRBD2 (6 bases). Germline CDR1 MGHRA, CDR2 YSYEKL. The CDR3 spans 14 residues. Trimming cost V 4 bases and J 8 bases, with 15 bases left between them. The CDR3 DNA follows: TGCGCCAGCAGCCCGGGACTTCTTAAGTATGAGCAGTTCTTC. Its translation is CASSPGLLKYEQFF.

This chain joins TRBV18 and TRBJ1-1; 9 bases line up with TRBD1. The CDR3 consists of 18 residues. The V and J ends lost 3 bases and 3 bases, in that order; junction bases with no gene match: 14. Germline V CDR1 and CDR2: KGHSH, LQKENI. The CDR3 DNA is TGTGCCAGCTCACCTTGGGACAGGGTCGTAGGGGGGGACACTGAAGCTTTCTTT. This gives the protein CASSPWDRVVGGDTEAFF.

The chain has TRBV4-1 and TRBJ1-2, with D possibly matching TRBD1 (6 bases). The CDR3 has 12 amino acids. The germline V gene encodes CDR1 MGHRA and CDR2 YSYEKL. V lost 3 bases to trimming and J lost 8 bases, with 10 bases between them. CDR3 DNA sequence: TGCGCCAGCAGCCATCGGGGGGGCGGCTACACCTTC. It translates to CASSHRGGGYTF.

The chain carries TRBV6-6 and TRBJ2-7; 12 bases fit TRBD2. After removal of 6 bases from V and 0 bases from J, the junction contained 3 bases not matched to a gene. The CDR3 has 15 residues. CDR1 is MNHNY, CDR2 SVGAGI, per germline (reference sequence). The CDR3 region has the DNA TGTGCCAGCAGCCCGACTAGCGGGAGCTCCTACGAGCAGTACTTC. Translating gives CASSPTSGSSYEQYF.

This clone was picked up a small number of times. The chain links TRBV6-5 to TRBJ1-5, with unresolved D. The CDR3 is 15 residues long. Germline assignment: CDR1 MNHEY and CDR2 SVGAGI. With 6 bases removed from V and 0 bases from J, the gap between germline ends came to 12 bases. CDR3 coding DNA: TGTGCCAGCAGAACCGCCAGTCATAGCAATCAGCCCCAGCATTTT. Its protein is CASRTASHSNQPQHF.

V usage is TRBV5-1 and J usage is TRBJ1-2, with 8 bases identical to TRBD1. Germline CDR1 is SGHRS and CDR2 is YFSETQ. This CDR3 has 14 amino acids. V shed 0 bases and J 2 bases; nucleotides not matched to a gene: 0. CDR3 loop: CASSLGDRNYGYTF. CDR3 DNA: TGCGCCAGCAGCTTGGGGGACAGGAACTATGGCTACACCTTC.

This clone appeared a single time. J is TRBJ2-6 and V is TRBV5-6; 7 bases map to TRBD2. The junction had 0 bases not matched to a gene; V was cut back by 1 base and J by 2 bases. CDR1 SGHDT and CDR2 YYEEEE come from the germline V gene. This CDR3 region has 15 residues. CDR3 residues: CASSLRGAGANVLTF. The CDR3 nucleotides are TGTGCCAGCAGCTTGCGGGGGGCTGGGGCCAACGTCCTGACTTTC.

This rearrangement joins TRBV10-3 to TRBJ1-2, with 10 bases aligning to TRBD1. Per germline, CDR1 ENHRY and CDR2 SYGVKD. J was trimmed by 2 bases and V by 2 bases; bases with no gene match: 8. This CDR3 comprises 17 residues. The CDR3 reads CAISEAGTGVGNYGYTF. The CDR3 bases are TGTGCCATCAGTGAGGCCGGGACAGGGGTGGGGAACTATGGCTACACCTTC.

The chain carries TRBV11-2 and TRBJ2-7, with 12 positions matching TRBD1. The J segment lost 7 bases and the V segment lost 5 bases, leaving 12 bases of the junction unmatched. The CDR3 is 16 residues long. Germline lookup yields CDR1 SGHAT and CDR2 FQNNGV. CDR3 sequence (DNA): TGTGCCAGCAGCCTTAGGCCGGGACAGGGGGCAAGTGAGCAGTACTTC. Its protein product is CASSLRPGQGASEQYF. Filled out from reference TRBV11-2 and TRBJ2-7, the complete variable domain reads EAGVAQSPRYKIIEKRQSVAFWCNPISGHATLYWYQQILGQGPKLLIQFQNNGVVDDSQLPKDRFSAERLKGVDSTLKIQPAKLEDSAVYLCASSLRPGQGASEQYFGPGTRLTVT.

The chain uses TRBV6-5 and TRBJ1-3; no definite D call. CDR3 length: 14 residues. The V gene's germline CDR1 is MNHEY and CDR2 SVGAGI. V dropped 0 bases and J dropped 3 bases, with 6 bases sitting between them. The CDR3 DNA sequence: TGTGCCAGCAGTTACTCACCGGTTGGAAACACCATATATTTT. This gives the protein CASSYSPVGNTIYF.

The rearrangement joins TRBV7-9 to TRBJ1-2; the D gene is possibly TRBD1 (5 bases). The length of the CDR3 is 13 residues. Trimming left V 4 bases short and J 3 bases short, with 9 bases between. CDR1 and CDR2 from the germline V gene are SEHNR and FQNEAQ (reference sequence). CDR3 in amino acids: CASSSGGDYGYTF. CDR3 coding DNA: TGTGCCAGCAGCTCGGGGGGAGACTATGGCTACACCTTC.

The J gene is TRBJ2-5, the V gene TRBV28; 7 bases are a match to TRBD2. Trimming at V came to 10 bases and at J to 3 bases, leaving 11 bases not matched to a gene. CDR3 length: 14 residues. Germline V gene data show CDR1 as MDHEN and CDR2 as SYDVKM. The CDR3 coding sequence is TGTGCCACCAAGACCGGGACTACAAAAGAGACCCAGTACTTC. This translates into CATKTGTTKETQYF.

A remark on this clone: The same CDR3 also results from other DNA sequences found in this sample. The chain combines TRBV19 with TRBJ1-1; TRBD1 is a possible D gene (5 bases). V shed 2 bases and J shed 5 bases, with 9 bases lying between them. The CDR3 spans 13 residues. Germline V gene lookup returns CDR1 LNHDA and CDR2 SQIVND (reference sequence). CDR3 DNA sequence: TGTGCCAGTAGTATACAGGGAGGGACTGAAGCTTTCTTT. Protein sequence: CASSIQGGTEAFF.